The clone carrying this TCR beta chain was detected only a few times. This entry belongs to a study of blood T cell repertoires in COVID-19. On the study more broadly: Collection of acute and convalescent COVID-19 samples took place in the United States, Italy and Spain.

Some clones are missing from TCRdb's copy, which holds only in-frame ones; the method was immunoSEQ multiplex PCR. The sample yields roughly 100,000 clones, approximately 78% seen once. Material: peripheral blood. The sequence was collected from a woman older than 75 with acute or convalescent COVID-19.

CDR3: CASSPDRVSSPLHF. CDR3 bases: TGTGCCAGCAGTCCGGACAGGGTATCTTCACCCCTCCACTTT. The chain is built from TRBV27 and TRBJ1-6; 8 bases agree with TRBD1. Germline values: CDR1 MNHEY, CDR2 SMNVEV (reference sequence). Trimming took 5 bases from V and 9 from J; bases not matched to a gene: 6. The CDR3 is made up of 14 amino acids.